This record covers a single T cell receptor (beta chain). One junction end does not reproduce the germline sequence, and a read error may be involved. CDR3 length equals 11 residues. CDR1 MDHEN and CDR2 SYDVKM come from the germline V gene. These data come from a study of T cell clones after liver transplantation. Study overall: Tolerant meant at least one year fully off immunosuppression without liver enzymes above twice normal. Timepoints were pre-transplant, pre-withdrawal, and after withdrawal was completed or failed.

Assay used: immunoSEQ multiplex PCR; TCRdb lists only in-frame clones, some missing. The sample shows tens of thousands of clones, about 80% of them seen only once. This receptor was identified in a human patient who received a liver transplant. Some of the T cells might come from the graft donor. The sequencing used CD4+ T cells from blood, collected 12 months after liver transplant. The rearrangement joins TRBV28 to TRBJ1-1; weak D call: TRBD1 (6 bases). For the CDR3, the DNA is TGTGCCACCAGTTCAAGGGGGATTGCTTTCTTT. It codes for CATSSRGIAFF.